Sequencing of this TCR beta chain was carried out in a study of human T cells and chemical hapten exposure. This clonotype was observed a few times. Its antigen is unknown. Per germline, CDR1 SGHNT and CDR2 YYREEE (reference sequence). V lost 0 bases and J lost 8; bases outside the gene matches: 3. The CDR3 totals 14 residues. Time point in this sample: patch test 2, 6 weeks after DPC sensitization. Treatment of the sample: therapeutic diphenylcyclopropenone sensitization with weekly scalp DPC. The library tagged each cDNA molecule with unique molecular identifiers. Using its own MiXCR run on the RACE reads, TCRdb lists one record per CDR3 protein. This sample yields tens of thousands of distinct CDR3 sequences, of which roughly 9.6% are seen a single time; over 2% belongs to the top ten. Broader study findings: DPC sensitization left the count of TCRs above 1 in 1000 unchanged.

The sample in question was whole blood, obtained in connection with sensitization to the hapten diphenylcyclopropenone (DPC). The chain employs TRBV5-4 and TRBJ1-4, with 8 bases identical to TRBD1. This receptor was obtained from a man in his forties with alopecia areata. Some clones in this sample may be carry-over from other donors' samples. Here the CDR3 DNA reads TGTGCCAGCAGCTTGGGGACAGGGAGCGAAAAACTGTTTTTT. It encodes CASSLGTGSEKLFF.